This T cell receptor beta chain was observed in a study of blood T cell repertoires in COVID-19. For the study at large: COVID-19 samples, acute and convalescent, were from the United States, Italy and Spain. PBMCs, B-cell-depleted T cells, or T cells provided the cDNA or gDNA that made up the material.

Trimming cost V 3 bases and J 4 bases; bases outside gene matches: 5. CDR1 is SEHNR and CDR2 is FQNEAQ in the germline V gene (reference sequence). The CDR3 length is 14 residues. Per the authors' pipeline: By means of reference gene primer amplification, nucleated cell counts were estimated. The table came from immunoSEQ multiplex PCR; TCRdb's copy has only in-frame clones and leaves some out. Clone size and V and J calls were adopted from that table, with D and trimming inferred from the DNA. The sample contains about 120,000 clones, over 75% of which appear only once. Sample: peripheral blood. The clonotype was recovered from an elderly woman with acute or convalescent COVID-19. This chain uses TRBV7-9 with TRBJ2-7, with 8 bases fitting TRBD1. The CDR3 loop reads CASSFRGREYEQYF. The CDR3, as DNA: TGTGCCAGCAGCTTCAGGGGGCGAGAGTACGAGCAGTACTTC.